This T cell receptor (beta chain) was identified during a study of T cell responses to AZD1222 COVID-19 vaccine. General observations from the study: Unmutated variant regions are reportedly targeted by nearly half of spike-specific TCRs.

Worth noting for this clone: Its target is unknown.

Trimming removed 0 bases from V and 3 bases from J, with 12 bases in between. CDR1 is MNHEY and CDR2 is SVGAGI in the germline V gene. CDR3 length: 15 residues. The repertoire was sequenced with immunoSEQ multiplex PCR; TCRdb's copy has only in-frame clones and lacks some. The repertoire has approximately 98,000 clones, 70% to 90% of them found once; the top ten carry 3% to 4%. The V and J genes are TRBV6-5 and TRBJ2-7; D assignment may be TRBD1 or TRBD2 (6 bases each). This receptor was taken from an adult in good health. The sample in question was peripheral blood, obtained on day 0 of AZD1222 vaccination. CDR3 region: CASSYSGGLGYEQYF. The DNA for the CDR3 is TGTGCCAGCAGTTACTCAGGGGGGCTCGGCTACGAGCAGTACTTC.